Below are 18 T cell receptor beta chains sequenced from a single sample in a study of T cells in Graves' hyperthyroidism and ophthalmopathy. TCR beta CDR3 region amplification was performed from RNA transcripts. TCR CDR3 underwent first-round RT-PCR with the HTBI primer set. TCRdb fed the multiplex PCR reads into MiXCR, producing one record per CDR3 protein. The table has 700,000 or so distinct CDR3 sequences, over 15% seen once. The sample was blood. The receptors come from a man between 18 and 35 years old with Graves' hyperthyroidism.

Ten or more counts support this clonotype. The chain carries TRBV28 and TRBJ2-7; a weak D match, TRBD2 (6 bases). The length of the CDR3 is 15 residues. V gave up 1 base and J gave up 4 bases, with 14 bases separating them. The germline CDR1 and CDR2 sequences are MDHEN and SYDVKM. CDR3 bases: TGTGCCAGCAGTTTATCCGGGAGAGTGAGGTACGAGCAGTACTTC. Its translation is CASSLSGRVRYEQYF.

This clonotype was seen repeatedly, ten times or more. The chain employs TRBV28 and TRBJ2-5, with 10 bases that match TRBD2. Germline trimming cut 4 bases from V and 3 bases from J; bases unmatched to any gene: 5. From germline, CDR1 is MDHEN and CDR2 SYDVKM. The CDR3 is 15 residues long. Here the CDR3 reads CASSSSGRGEETQYF. Written as DNA, the CDR3 is TGTGCCAGCAGTTCTAGCGGGAGAGGAGAAGAGACCCAGTACTTC. Supplemented by reference TRBV28 and TRBJ2-5, the full variable domain reads DVKVTQSSRYLVKRTGEKVFLECVQDMDHENMFWYRQDPGLGLRLIYFSYDVKMKEKGDIPEGYSVSREKKERFSLILESASTNQTSMYLCASSSSGRGEETQYFGPGTRLLVL.

Ten or more counts support this clonotype. The chain combines TRBV29-1 with TRBJ2-7; the D is unclear. V lost 3 bases to trimming and J lost 3 bases, with 9 bases between them. The CDR3 consists of 12 residues. Looked up from germline, CDR1 is SQVTM and CDR2 is ANQGSEA. CDR3 region: CSVDAPGYEQYF. CDR3 in DNA: TGCAGCGTTGACGCCCCTGGCTACGAGCAGTACTTC.

A note on this clonotype: A much bigger clone sits one base away, suggesting this may be a read error. The chain couples TRBV3-1 to TRBJ2-7, with D hard to call. From germline, CDR1 is LGHDT and CDR2 YNNKEL (reference sequence). This CDR3 contains 14 residues. The chain's CDR3 is CTSSLRMKSYEQYF. CDR3 nucleotide sequence: TGTACCAGCAGCCTGAGAATGAAATCCTACGAGCAGTACTTC.

In its sample, this clonotype was seen a few times. The chain has TRBV20-1 and TRBJ2-5, with D possibly matching TRBD2 (6 bases). Germline CDR1 and CDR2: DFQATT and SNEGSKA (reference sequence). The V gene lost 3 bases and the J gene lost 7 bases, with 15 bases spanning the gap. This CDR3 has 13 amino acids. The CDR3 loop is CSARLEGTATQYF. Here the CDR3 DNA reads TGCAGTGCTAGGTTGGAGGGGACCGCGACCCAGTACTTC.

In regard to this clonotype: A much more abundant neighbour one base away suggests this may be a read error. Here the CDR3 reads CAGNARRGKGYGYTF. CDR3 in DNA: TGTGCCGGCAACGCTCGGCGCGGTAAAGGCTATGGCTACACCTTC. The chain links TRBV28 to TRBJ1-2, with D uncertain. Trimming removed 11 bases at V and 4 bases at J, with 23 bases between. Germline V gives CDR1 MDHEN, CDR2 SYDVKM. CDR3 length equals 15 residues.

Ten or more counts support this clonotype. The gene calls are TRBV28 and TRBJ2-7, with TRBD2 identical over 13 bases. CDR1 MDHEN and CDR2 SYDVKM come from the germline V gene. CDR3 length: 17 residues. The trim removed 7 bases at V and 3 bases at J, leaving 12 bases unmatched. In DNA, the CDR3 is TGTGCCAGCACCGCCCCCGGGACTAGCGGGACAGACTACGAGCAGTACTTC. It codes for CASTAPGTSGTDYEQYF. Variable domain in full (rest from reference TRBV28 and TRBJ2-7): DVKVTQSSRYLVKRTGEKVFLECVQDMDHENMFWYRQDPGLGLRLIYFSYDVKMKEKGDIPEGYSVSREKKERFSLILESASTNQTSMYLCASTAPGTSGTDYEQYFGPGTRLTVT.

This clonotype occurred many times. The chain employs TRBV28 and TRBJ1-1; no definite D call. CDR3 length: 11 amino acids. Trimming pared 10 bases from V and 11 bases from J, leaving 17 bases between. Germline V gene lookup returns CDR1 MDHEN and CDR2 SYDVKM. The CDR3 nucleotides read TGTGCCACCCTTGACAAGCTTGGGGCTTTCTTT. This sequence encodes CATLDKLGAFF. The complete variable domain, with remaining parts taken from reference TRBV28 and TRBJ1-1, reads DVKVTQSSRYLVKRTGEKVFLECVQDMDHENMFWYRQDPGLGLRLIYFSYDVKMKEKGDIPEGYSVSREKKERFSLILESASTNQTSMYLCATLDKLGAFFGQGTRLTVV.

This clonotype has only a few counts. One junction end does not reproduce the germline sequence, and a read error may be involved. The J gene is TRBJ2-5, the V gene TRBV28, with 9 positions matching TRBD1. The CDR3 contains 12 residues. Germline V gene data show CDR1 as MDHEN and CDR2 as SYDVKM. CDR3 protein: CASLAPGTGRHF. The CDR3, as DNA: TGTGCCAGTTTAGCACCCGGGACAGGGAGGCACTTC.

Of note for this clonotype: A much larger clone differs from this one at a single base, so this may be a read error. The rearrangement joins TRBV7-9 to TRBJ2-7, with 11 bases fitting TRBD2. Germline V gene data show CDR1 as SEHNR and CDR2 as FQNEAQ (reference sequence). The CDR3 loop spans 15 amino acids. DNA of the CDR3: TGTACCAGCAGAAATACTAGCGGGAGAGGGTACGAGCAGTACTTC. Translation: CTSRNTSGRGYEQYF.

In DNA, the CDR3 is TGCGCCAGCAGCCGCTACCGGACAGGTTTCTGCTCCTACAATGAGCAGTTCTTC. This codes for CASSRYRTGFCSYNEQFF. The V call is TRBV4-1, the J call TRBJ2-1; 7 bases are a match to TRBD1. The CDR3 covers 18 residues. The germline CDR1 and CDR2 sequences are MGHRA and YSYEKL. Trimming cost V 4 bases and J 0 bases; bases outside gene matches: 12.

This sequence joins TRBV27 and TRBJ2-7; D call uncertain. The CDR3 has 14 residues. Per germline, CDR1 MNHEY and CDR2 SMNVEV (reference sequence). V shed 6 bases and J shed 2 bases, with 14 bases lying between them. The CDR3 DNA sequence: TGTGCCAGCAGAAGGACGGTCCCAACCTACGAGCAGTACTTC. Translation gives CASRRTVPTYEQYF.

This clonotype was counted a few times. The gene calls are TRBV11-2 and TRBJ2-5, with TRBD1 matching 8 bases. This CDR3 comprises 15 residues. After removal of 1 base from V and 5 bases from J, the junction contained 6 bases not matched to a gene. Looked up from germline, CDR1 is SGHAT and CDR2 is FQNNGV. The CDR3 loop reads CASSLGAGGKETQYF. The DNA for the CDR3 is TGTGCCAGCAGCTTAGGGGCAGGGGGCAAGGAGACCCAGTACTTC.

This clonotype has at least ten counts. The rearrangement links TRBV6-1 to TRBJ2-1; 9 nucleotides line up with TRBD1. Germline values: CDR1 MNHNS, CDR2 SASEGT. This CDR3 region has 14 residues. The V gene end was trimmed by 5 bases and the J gene end by 7 bases; junction bases not matched to a gene: 6. As DNA, the CDR3 is TGTGCCAGCAGTTTAACACAGGGGGCAAATGAGCAGTTCTTC. It codes for CASSLTQGANEQFF.

Ten or more counts support this clonotype. V gene TRBV28 combines with J gene TRBJ1-2, with unresolved D. The CDR3 length is 12 residues. The V gene lost 5 bases and the J gene lost 8 bases, with 12 bases spanning the gap. Germline lookup yields CDR1 MDHEN and CDR2 SYDVKM. The CDR3 DNA follows: TGTGCCAGCAGTCGACGGCAGAGGGGCTACACCTTC. This gives the protein CASSRRQRGYTF.

This clonotype was detected many times. The chain links TRBV2 to TRBJ1-1; 8 nucleotides agree with TRBD1. V trimming: 4 bases; J trimming: 1 base; junction bases outside the gene matches: 2. There are 14 residues in the CDR3. Germline CDR1 is SNHLY and CDR2 is FYNNEI. The CDR3 is CASSVQGENTEAFF. For the CDR3, the DNA is TGTGCCAGCAGTGTACAGGGGGAGAACACTGAAGCTTTCTTT.

The chain uses TRBV7-2 and TRBJ2-1; 10 bases agree with TRBD2. V lost 5 bases to trimming and J lost 7 bases; unmatched junction nucleotides: 17. The CDR3 runs 18 residues. Germline V gene sequence: CDR1 SGHTA, CDR2 FQGNSA. CDR3 sequence (DNA): TGTGCCAGCAGCCCCCGAAGAAAGGCTAGCGGGAGTGGGAATGAGCAGTTCTTC. Residues: CASSPRRKASGSGNEQFF.

This clonotype was recorded at least ten times. The CDR3 spells CASTVQQSLGYTF. The CDR3 nucleotides read TGTGCCAGCACAGTCCAACAGAGTCTAGGCTACACCTTC. The rearrangement links TRBV2 to TRBJ1-2; D call uncertain. V was clipped by 7 bases and J by 8 bases, with 17 bases between them. This CDR3 is 13 amino acids long. Germline V lookup: CDR1 SNHLY, CDR2 FYNNEI.